The 29 T cell receptor beta chains presented below share a single source sample, sequenced in a study of Ad26.COV2.S vaccination and SARS-CoV-2 variants. Treatment specified: some 20 received Ad26.COV2.S at low or high dose, single or two shots; roughly five received placebo; per-sample allocation not given. Following the first vaccine or placebo injection, samples were taken on day 63. The repertoire was sequenced with immunoSEQ multiplex PCR; TCRdb's copy has only in-frame clones and lacks some. The data show about 680,000 clones, around 89% seen once. The sequencing used peripheral blood, collected in a trial of Ad26.COV2.S vaccine versus placebo. The source is a person aged 18-65 years who received the Ad26.COV2.S COVID-19 vaccine or a placebo.

The chain has TRBV5-1 and TRBJ2-3, with TRBD2 matching 10 bases. From germline, CDR1 is SGHRS and CDR2 YFSETQ. With V trimmed by 2 bases and J by 0 bases, 6 bases remained unmatched. This CDR3 spans 17 amino acids. Here the CDR3 reads CASSFTGTSVSTDTQYF. Written as DNA, the CDR3 is TGCGCCAGCAGCTTCACCGGGACTAGCGTTAGCACAGATACGCAGTATTTT.

For this clone: Other DNA sequences within the sample encode an identical CDR3. The V call is TRBV19, the J call TRBJ2-3; D is unresolved. This CDR3 is 12 amino acids long. V lost 3 bases to trimming and J lost 2 bases, with 3 bases between them. CDR1 LNHDA and CDR2 SQIVND come from the germline V gene (reference sequence). CDR3 in amino acids: CASSISTDTQYF. The CDR3 DNA sequence: TGTGCCAGTAGTATTTCCACAGATACGCAGTATTTT.

In nucleotides, the CDR3 is TGCAGCGTTGAACTGGGAGGCGGACCGGGGGCGGGCTACACCTTC. Amino acid sequence: CSVELGGGPGAGYTF. The gene calls are TRBV29-1 and TRBJ1-2; D might be TRBD1 (6 bases). The germline CDR1 and CDR2 sequences are SQVTM and ANQGSEA. Trimming stripped 2 bases from V and 8 bases from J, with 21 bases between. The CDR3 contains 15 residues.

J is TRBJ2-5 and V is TRBV4-3, with a weak D call TRBD2 (6 bases). V lost 1 base and J 4 bases, leaving 13 bases between the germline ends. The CDR3 is 15 amino acids. Germline lookup yields CDR1 LGHNA and CDR2 YSLEER. CDR3 amino acids: CASSQVGGDGETQYF. The CDR3 coding sequence is TGCGCCAGCAGCCAAGTAGGAGGGGATGGAGAGACCCAGTACTTC.

This sequence joins TRBV7-8 and TRBJ2-5, with D maybe TRBD1 (5 bases). This CDR3 region has 14 residues. Germline lookup yields CDR1 SGHVS and CDR2 FQNEAQ. Deletions cut 5 bases from V and 3 bases from J, with 13 bases between. In DNA, the CDR3 is TGTGCCAGCAGCCTTCCGTCAGGGAAAGAGACCCAGTACTTC. Translation: CASSLPSGKETQYF.

This clone was seen only once. The CDR3 sequence is CASIKPGTGYNEQFF. CDR3 coding DNA: TGCGCCAGCATCAAGCCCGGGACAGGGTACAATGAGCAGTTCTTC. V is TRBV5-1 and J is TRBJ2-1, with 9 bases aligning to TRBD1. Per the germline V gene, CDR1 is SGHRS and CDR2 is YFSETQ. This CDR3 is 15 amino acids long. The ends lost 6 bases at V and 4 bases at J; junction bases unmatched: 8.

Only one count was recorded for this clone. The genes are TRBV24-1 and TRBJ2-1; D uncertain. The V gene's germline CDR1 is KGHDR and CDR2 SFDVKD. The germline V and J ends were trimmed by 6 bases and 6 bases, with 8 bases remaining between them. The CDR3 extends over 12 amino acids. The CDR3 sequence is CATSWDTNEQFF. CDR3 DNA sequence: TGTGCCACCAGTTGGGATACCAATGAGCAGTTCTTC.

This clone was recorded once. The chain recombines TRBV24-1 with TRBJ1-2; a possible D gene is TRBD1 (5 bases). V lost 5 bases and J 5 bases, leaving 17 bases between the germline ends. Looked up from germline, CDR1 is KGHDR and CDR2 is SFDVKD. The CDR3 loop spans 15 amino acids. Written as DNA, the CDR3 is TGTGCCACCAGTGGTCGGGACCAGGGAAGGTATGGCTACACCTTC. Residues: CATSGRDQGRYGYTF.

CDR3: CASSLGVGVRIQYF. As DNA, the CDR3 is TGTGCCAGCAGCCTCGGAGTGGGGGTAAGGATTCAGTACTTC. The chain has TRBV4-2 and TRBJ2-4; D is tentatively TRBD1 or TRBD2 (5 bases each). The CDR3 totals 14 residues. Germline lookup yields CDR1 LGHNA and CDR2 YNFKEQ. The V end was cut by 4 bases, the J end by 10 bases, with 17 bases between.

V is TRBV5-4 and J is TRBJ2-7, with TRBD1 as a possible D gene (5 bases). The V gene's germline CDR1 is SGHNT and CDR2 YYREEE (reference sequence). Trimming stripped 3 bases from V and 7 bases from J, with 14 bases between. The CDR3 totals 13 residues. The CDR3 sequence: CASSSPQGGEQYF. CDR3 bases: TGTGCCAGCAGCTCGCCCCAGGGCGGTGAGCAGTACTTC. Together with reference TRBV5-4 and TRBJ2-7, the CDR3 gives the full variable domain: ETGVTQSPTHLIKTRGQQVTLRCSSQSGHNTVSWYQQALGQGPQFIFQYYREEENGRGNFPPRFSGLQFPNYSSELNVNALELDDSALYLCASSSPQGGEQYFGPGTRLTVT.

V usage is TRBV3-1 (or the pseudogene TRBV3-2) and J usage is TRBJ1-2; perhaps TRBD1 as D (6 bases). Germline CDR1 LGHDT, CDR2 YNNKEL (reference sequence). V lost 3 bases and J 3 bases, leaving 20 bases between the germline ends. CDR3 length: 17 residues. CDR3 protein: CASSQWGGTQIHYGYTF. The CDR3 DNA reads as TGTGCCAGCAGCCAGTGGGGTGGGACACAAATTCACTATGGCTACACCTTC.

The chain carries TRBV7-9 and TRBJ2-5; D unresolved. Trimming took off 5 bases at V and 5 bases at J, with 18 bases between the two ends. This CDR3 region has 15 residues. Per germline, CDR1 SEHNR and CDR2 FQNEAQ (reference sequence). The CDR3, as DNA: TGTGCCAGCAGCCAGCATGGAGACGTGGCGGAGACCCAGTACTTC. It translates to CASSQHGDVAETQYF.

This chain uses TRBV5-1 with TRBJ2-3, with no clear D. V shed 0 bases and J shed 0 bases, with 11 bases lying between them. CDR1 is SGHRS and CDR2 is YFSETQ in the germline V gene. This CDR3 spans 16 amino acids. As DNA, the CDR3 is TGCGCCAGCAGCTTGGGTTGGGATGCTAGCACAGATACGCAGTATTTT. Translation gives CASSLGWDASTDTQYF.

The J gene is TRBJ2-2, the V gene TRBV5-4; TRBD2 is a possible D gene (6 bases). The CDR3 runs to 16 residues. V was cut by 0 bases and J by 6 bases, with 15 bases left in between. CDR1 is SGHNT and CDR2 is YYREEE in the germline V gene (reference sequence). The CDR3 bases are TGTGCCAGCAGCTTGGCCATGGGCGGGGTCCCCGGGGAGCTGTTTTTT. It translates to CASSLAMGGVPGELFF.

V and J are TRBV18 and TRBJ1-5, with 10 bases lining up with TRBD1. CDR3 size: 15 residues. Germline CDR1 KGHSH, CDR2 LQKENI. The ends lost 4 bases at V and 5 bases at J; junction bases unmatched: 5. The DNA for the CDR3 is TGTGCCAGCTCACTTCCGGGACAGGGGTATCAGCCCCAGCATTTT. This sequence encodes CASSLPGQGYQPQHF.

The V gene is TRBV18, the J gene TRBJ2-7; the D gene could be TRBD1 or TRBD2 (5 bases each). The CDR3 runs 14 residues. V lost 6 bases, J lost 2 bases, and 14 bases lay in between. CDR1 KGHSH and CDR2 LQKENI come from the germline V gene. CDR3 amino acids: CASSPRDGTYEQYF. CDR3 coding DNA: TGTGCCAGCTCCCCTCGGGACGGCACCTACGAGCAGTACTTC.

The CDR3 coding sequence is TGTGCCAGTAGTATGAAGCAAGAGACAGGGTCCTATCAGCCCCAGCATTTT. It yields the protein CASSMKQETGSYQPQHF. J is TRBJ1-5 and V is TRBV19; TRBD1 aligns across 7 bases. The CDR3 sequence is 17 residues long. Germline CDR1 reads LNHDA; CDR2 reads SQIVND (reference sequence). Unmatched junction bases numbered 13, after V lost 3 bases and J lost 5 bases.

The chain combines TRBV19 with TRBJ2-7; a possible D gene is TRBD1 (6 bases). The CDR3 covers 11 residues. Trimming stripped 6 bases from V and 4 bases from J, with 7 bases between. Germline V gives CDR1 LNHDA, CDR2 SQIVND (reference sequence). Here the CDR3 DNA reads TGTGCCAGTAGACAGGGTTACGAGCAGTACTTC. Its translation: CASRQGYEQYF.

This chain connects TRBV19 to TRBJ2-3; TRBD2 is a possible D gene (5 bases). The CDR3 has 16 amino acids. V lost 0 bases and J lost 2, with 12 bases in between. The V gene's germline CDR1 is LNHDA and CDR2 SQIVND (reference sequence). DNA for the CDR3: TGTGCCAGTAGTATAGACCGGGGTCTACTCACAGATACGCAGTATTTT. It yields the protein CASSIDRGLLTDTQYF.

This rearrangement joins TRBV12-3 or TRBV12-4 to TRBJ1-5, with TRBD1 as a possible D gene (5 bases). Trimming left V 5 bases short and J 4 bases short, with 9 bases between. This CDR3 is 13 amino acids long. CDR3 region: CASSRQQNQPQHF. The CDR3 nucleotides are TGTGCCAGCAGTCGACAGCAAAATCAGCCCCAGCATTTT.

The chain recombines TRBV27 with TRBJ1-2; possibly TRBD1 for D (6 bases). The CDR3 runs 14 residues. Germline lookup yields CDR1 MNHEY and CDR2 SMNVEV (reference sequence). V gave up 2 bases and J gave up 5 bases, with 12 bases separating them. CDR3 in amino acids: CASSLLGAPYGYTF. CDR3 coding DNA: TGTGCCAGCAGTTTACTGGGGGCCCCTTATGGCTACACCTTC.

This clone was counted a single time. V usage is TRBV7-8 and J usage is TRBJ2-3; tentative D call: TRBD1 (6 bases). The CDR3 loop spans 14 amino acids. V lost 1 base, J lost 4 bases, and 9 bases lay in between. In germline, CDR1 is SGHVS, CDR2 FQNEAQ. In DNA form, the CDR3 reads TGTGCCAGCAGCTTAGGCGAGGGGGCAGATACGCAGTATTTT. It encodes CASSLGEGADTQYF.

V gene TRBV24-1 combines with J gene TRBJ2-1, with unresolved D. V was pared by 3 bases and J by 3 bases, with 14 bases between. This CDR3 contains 16 residues. Germline CDR1 reads KGHDR; CDR2 reads SFDVKD. CDR3 nucleotides: TGTGCCACCAGTGATCCCCCAGGTAGCCTCTACAATGAGCAGTTCTTC. Encoded protein: CATSDPPGSLYNEQFF.

The gene calls are TRBV21-1 and TRBJ2-7. TRBV21-1 counts as a pseudogene. The CDR3 has 15 residues. Here the CDR3 reads CASSSPHGNSVEQYF. Written as DNA, the CDR3 is TGTGCCAGCAGCTCACCCCATGGCAATAGTGTCGAGCAGTACTTC.

The chain links TRBV3-1 (or the pseudogene TRBV3-2) to TRBJ2-7; 12 bases fit TRBD1. CDR3 size: 14 residues. Trimming took 4 bases from V and 3 from J; bases not matched to a gene: 1. Germline V lookup: CDR1 LGHDT, CDR2 YNNKEL (reference sequence). This CDR3 reads CASSRDRGHYEQYF. The CDR3 DNA reads TGTGCCAGCAGCCGGGACAGGGGGCACTACGAGCAGTACTTC.

This chain uses TRBV7-2 with TRBJ2-1, with 8 bases identical to TRBD1. This CDR3 region has 14 residues. Germline V gene data show CDR1 as SGHTA and CDR2 as FQGNSA. V was clipped by 5 bases and J by 6 bases; unmatched bases: 6. As DNA, the CDR3 is TGTGCCAGCAGCCTGAGACAGGGGCGCAATGAGCAGTTCTTC. Amino acid sequence: CASSLRQGRNEQFF.

V is TRBV19 and J is TRBJ2-3; no firm D call. Deletions cut 3 bases from V and 2 bases from J, with 18 bases between. From germline, CDR1 is LNHDA and CDR2 SQIVND (reference sequence). The CDR3 is 17 amino acids. In DNA, the CDR3 is TGTGCCAGTAGTATTCATTCCCCCCGCGGAGTCACAGATACGCAGTATTTT. Translating it yields CASSIHSPRGVTDTQYF.

The count of this clone is one. The chain couples TRBV6-1 to TRBJ2-7; perhaps D is TRBD1 or TRBD2 (5 bases each). Germline values: CDR1 MNHNS, CDR2 SASEGT. V was shortened by 3 bases and J by 2 bases, with 17 bases between the two germline ends. This CDR3 has 16 residues. The CDR3 is CASSDPGRAIPYEQYF. The DNA of the CDR3 is TGTGCCAGCAGTGATCCAGGGAGAGCTATCCCCTACGAGCAGTACTTC.

The gene calls are TRBV24-1 and TRBJ2-3, with D possibly being TRBD1 (6 bases). The CDR3 is 14 residues long. Trimming left V 4 bases short and J 4 bases short, with 11 bases between. Germline CDR1 KGHDR, CDR2 SFDVKD. The CDR3 DNA is TGTGCCACCAGTGACCCAGGGGCGCCAGATACGCAGTATTTT. Protein product: CATSDPGAPDTQYF.